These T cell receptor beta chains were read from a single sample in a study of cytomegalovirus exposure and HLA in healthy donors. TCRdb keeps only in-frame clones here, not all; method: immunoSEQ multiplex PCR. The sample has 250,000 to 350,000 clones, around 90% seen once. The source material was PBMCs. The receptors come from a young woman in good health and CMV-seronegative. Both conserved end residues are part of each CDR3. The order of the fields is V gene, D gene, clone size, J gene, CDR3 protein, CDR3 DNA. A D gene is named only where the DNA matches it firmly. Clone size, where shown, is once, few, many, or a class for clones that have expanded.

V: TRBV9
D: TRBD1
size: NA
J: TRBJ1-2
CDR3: CASSAGQGATSNYGYTF
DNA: TGTGCCAGCAGCGCGGGACAGGGGGCGACCTCTAACTATGGCTACACCTTC

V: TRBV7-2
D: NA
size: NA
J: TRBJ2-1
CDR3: CASSSDSPAEQFF
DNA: TGTGCCAGCAGTTCGGACTCTCCGGCTGAGCAGTTCTTC

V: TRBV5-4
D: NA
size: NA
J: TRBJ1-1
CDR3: CASSPADFTEAFF
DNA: TGTGCCAGCAGCCCGGCAGACTTTACTGAAGCTTTCTTT

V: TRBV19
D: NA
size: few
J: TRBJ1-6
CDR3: CASSLGLSNSPLHF
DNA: TGTGCCAGTAGTTTGGGACTATCAAATTCACCCCTCCACTTT

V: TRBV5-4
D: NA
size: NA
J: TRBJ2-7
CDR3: CASSLRGQSYEQYF
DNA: TGTGCCAGCAGCTTGAGAGGACAGAGCTACGAGCAGTACTTC

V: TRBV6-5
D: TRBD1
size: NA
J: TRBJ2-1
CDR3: CASTPGRGHEQFF
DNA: TGTGCCAGCACCCCAGGCAGGGGGCATGAGCAGTTCTTC

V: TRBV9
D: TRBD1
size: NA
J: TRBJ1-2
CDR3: CASSVGQSLDYGYTF
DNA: TGTGCCAGCAGCGTGGGACAGAGTTTGGACTATGGCTACACCTTC

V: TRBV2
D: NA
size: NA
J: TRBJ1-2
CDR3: CASSGDGYTF
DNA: TGTGCCAGCAGTGGCGATGGCTACACCTTC

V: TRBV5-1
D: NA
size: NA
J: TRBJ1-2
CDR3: CASSLEYGRGIYGYTF
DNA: TGCGCCAGCAGCTTGGAGTACGGCAGGGGAATCTATGGCTACACCTTC

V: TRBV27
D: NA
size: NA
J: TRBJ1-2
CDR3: CASSRYPDIHYGYTF
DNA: TGTGCCAGCAGTAGATACCCGGACATCCACTATGGCTACACCTTC

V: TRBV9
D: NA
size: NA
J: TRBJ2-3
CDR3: CASSVEGSLDTQYF
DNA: TGTGCCAGCAGCGTAGAAGGGAGTCTGGATACGCAGTATTTT

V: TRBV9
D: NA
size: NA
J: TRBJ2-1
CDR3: CASSVGLTSSSYNEQFF
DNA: TGTGCCAGCAGCGTAGGACTGACCTCGAGCTCCTACAATGAGCAGTTCTTC

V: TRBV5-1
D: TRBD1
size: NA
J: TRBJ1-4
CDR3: CAGPASTQDRESEKLFF
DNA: TGCGCCGGCCCAGCATCGACTCAGGACAGGGAATCTGAAAAACTGTTTTTT

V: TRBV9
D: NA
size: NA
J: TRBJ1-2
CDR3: CASSVSGQNYGYTF
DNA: TGTGCCAGCAGCGTATCGGGTCAGAACTATGGCTACACCTTC

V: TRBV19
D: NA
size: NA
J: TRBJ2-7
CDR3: CASSMGRGSSYEQYF
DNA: TGTGCCAGTAGTATGGGGAGGGGGAGCTCCTACGAGCAGTACTTC

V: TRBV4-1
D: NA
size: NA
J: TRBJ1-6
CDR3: CASSQESGRRLNSPLHF
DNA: TGCGCCAGCAGCCAAGAATCAGGGCGCCGTTTAAATTCACCCCTCCACTTT

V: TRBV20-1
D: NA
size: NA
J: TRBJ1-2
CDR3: CSASWQGGYTF
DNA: TGCAGTGCTAGTTGGCAGGGGGGCTACACCTTC

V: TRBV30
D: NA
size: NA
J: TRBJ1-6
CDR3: CAWSKPIGGNSPLHF
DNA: TGTGCCTGGAGTAAACCGATAGGGGGAAATTCCCCCCTCCACTTT

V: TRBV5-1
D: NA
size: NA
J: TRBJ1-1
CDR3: CASSEGVRGMTEAFF
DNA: TGCGCCAGCAGCGAGGGGGTGAGGGGAATGACTGAAGCTTTCTTT

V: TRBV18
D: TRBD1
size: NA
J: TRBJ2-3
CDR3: CASSPGQTTQYF
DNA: TGTGCCAGCTCACCGGGACAGACTACGCAGTATTTT

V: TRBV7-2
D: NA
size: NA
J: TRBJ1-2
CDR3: CASSLRQVIYGYTF
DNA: TGTGCCAGCAGCTTAAGACAGGTTATCTATGGCTACACCTTC

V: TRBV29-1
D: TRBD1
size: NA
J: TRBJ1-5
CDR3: CSVMTGTGNQPQHF
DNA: TGCAGCGTTATGACAGGGACGGGCAATCAGCCCCAGCATTTT

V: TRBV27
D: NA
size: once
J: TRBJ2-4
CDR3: CASSLSLAGENIQYF
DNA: TGTGCCAGCAGTTTAAGTCTGGCCGGGGAAAACATTCAGTACTTC

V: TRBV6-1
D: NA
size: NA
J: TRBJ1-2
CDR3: CASSDPGGSGYTF
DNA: TGTGCCAGCAGTGATCCGGGAGGGAGCGGCTACACCTTC

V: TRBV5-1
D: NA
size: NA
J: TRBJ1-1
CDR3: CASSLVPGPSAWAFF
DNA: TGCGCCAGCAGCTTGGTGCCAGGCCCCTCCGCCTGGGCTTTCTTT

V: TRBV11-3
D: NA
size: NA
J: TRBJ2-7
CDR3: CASSQGEAYEQYF
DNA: TGTGCCAGCAGCCAGGGGGAGGCCTACGAGCAGTACTTC

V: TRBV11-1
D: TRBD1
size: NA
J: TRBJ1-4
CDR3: CASSLRTGGEKLFF
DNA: TGTGCCAGCAGCCTACGGACAGGGGGTGAAAAACTGTTTTTT

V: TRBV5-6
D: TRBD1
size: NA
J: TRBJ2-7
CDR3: CASSTSDRSYEQYF
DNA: TGTGCCAGCAGCACCTCGGACAGGTCCTACGAGCAGTACTTC

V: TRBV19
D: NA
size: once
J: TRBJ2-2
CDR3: CASSTDRNTGELFF
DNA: TGTGCCAGTAGTACCGACAGGAACACCGGGGAGCTGTTTTTT

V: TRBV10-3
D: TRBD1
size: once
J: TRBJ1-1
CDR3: CAISEPTGQEMQAFF
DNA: TGTGCCATCAGTGAGCCGACGGGACAGGAGATGCAAGCTTTCTTT

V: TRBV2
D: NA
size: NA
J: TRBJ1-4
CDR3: CASRRDSGFATNEKLFF
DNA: TGTGCCAGCAGGCGGGATTCTGGGTTTGCAACTAATGAAAAACTGTTTTTT

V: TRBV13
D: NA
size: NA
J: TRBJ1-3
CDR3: CASSLPRSGNTIYF
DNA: TGTGCCAGCAGCTTACCCCGCTCTGGAAACACCATATATTTT

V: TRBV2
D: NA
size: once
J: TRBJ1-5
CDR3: CASSEGGISNQPQHF
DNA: TGTGCCAGCAGTGAGGGAGGGATTTCCAATCAGCCCCAGCATTTT

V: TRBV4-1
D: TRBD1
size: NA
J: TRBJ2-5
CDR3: CASSQGQGAGKTQYF
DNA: TGCGCCAGCAGCCAGGGACAGGGGGCAGGAAAGACCCAGTACTTC

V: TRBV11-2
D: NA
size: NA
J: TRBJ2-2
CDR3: CASSFKTGELFF
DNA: TGTGCCAGCAGCTTTAAAACCGGGGAGCTGTTTTTT

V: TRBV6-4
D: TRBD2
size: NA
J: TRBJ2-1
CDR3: CASSVGTSGGNEQFF
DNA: TGTGCCAGCAGTGTGGGGACTAGCGGGGGAAATGAGCAGTTCTTC

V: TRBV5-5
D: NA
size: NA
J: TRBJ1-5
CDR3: CASRSTVSNQPQHF
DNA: TGTGCCAGCAGATCGACAGTTAGCAATCAGCCCCAGCATTTT

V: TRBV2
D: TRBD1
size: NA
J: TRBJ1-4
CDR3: CASSEGTGGDEKLFF
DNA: TGTGCCAGCAGTGAAGGGACAGGGGGTGATGAAAAACTGTTTTTT

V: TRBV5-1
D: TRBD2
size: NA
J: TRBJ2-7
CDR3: CASSLGGTSETYEQYF
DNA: TGCGCCAGCAGCTTGGGTGGGACTAGCGAGACCTACGAGCAGTACTTC

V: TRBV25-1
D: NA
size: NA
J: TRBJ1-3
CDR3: CASSESLTGRGNTIYF
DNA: TGTGCCAGCAGTGAATCTCTTACAGGGAGAGGAAACACCATATATTTT

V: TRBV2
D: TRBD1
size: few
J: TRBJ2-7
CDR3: CASRTGQGLYEQYF
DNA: TGTGCCAGCAGGACGGGACAGGGACTCTACGAGCAGTACTTC

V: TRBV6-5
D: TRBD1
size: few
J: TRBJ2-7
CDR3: CASSQGQGIVDEQYF
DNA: TGTGCCAGCAGTCAAGGACAGGGGATAGTCGACGAGCAGTACTTC

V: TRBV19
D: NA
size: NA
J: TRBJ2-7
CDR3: CASSTTVAVTEQYF
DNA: TGTGCCAGTAGTACGACAGTTGCGGTCACCGAGCAGTACTTC

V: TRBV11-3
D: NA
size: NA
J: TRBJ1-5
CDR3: CASSLFNRVDQPQHF
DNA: TGTGCCAGCAGCTTATTCAACAGGGTAGATCAGCCCCAGCATTTT

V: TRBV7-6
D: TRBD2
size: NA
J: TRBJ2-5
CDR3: CASSLMTSGEYQETQYF
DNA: TGTGCCAGCAGCTTAATGACTAGCGGGGAGTACCAAGAGACCCAGTACTTC

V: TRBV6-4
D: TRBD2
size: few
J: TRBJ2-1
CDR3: CASSDASGGANEQFF
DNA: TGTGCCAGCAGTGACGCTAGCGGGGGGGCGAATGAGCAGTTCTTC

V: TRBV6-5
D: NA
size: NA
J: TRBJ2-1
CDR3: CASSLGRPGDYNEQFF
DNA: TGTGCCAGCAGTTTAGGGCGACCCGGGGATTACAATGAGCAGTTCTTC

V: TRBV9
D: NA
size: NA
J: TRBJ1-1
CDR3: CASSVVGGEAFF
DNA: TGTGCCAGCAGCGTAGTTGGTGGCGAAGCTTTCTTT

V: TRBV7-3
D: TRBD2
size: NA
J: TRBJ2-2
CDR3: CASSLTVRLAGTGELFF
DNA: TGTGCCAGCAGCTTAACGGTGCGACTAGCAGGGACCGGGGAGCTGTTTTTT

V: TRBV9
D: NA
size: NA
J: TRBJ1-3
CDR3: CASSVAGANSGNTIYF
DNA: TGTGCCAGCAGCGTAGCTGGGGCAAACTCTGGAAACACCATATATTTT